This TCR beta chain emerged from a study of T-cell memory formation after mild COVID-19. Study results and caveats: There was a balanced CD4/CD8 profile in clones contracting day 15 to 85, and later expanders leaned CD4+. Contracting CD8+ clones were enriched in EMRA, CD4+ mainly in CM and EM.

Details on this clonotype: The antigen remains undetermined.

One entry per CDR3 protein, called by TCRdb with MiXCR from the 5' RACE reads. The table has under 250,000 distinct CDR3 sequences, around a tenth seen once. The J segment lost 2 bases and the V segment lost 5 bases, leaving 6 bases of the junction unmatched. Looked up from germline, CDR1 is MNHNS and CDR2 is SASEGT. This CDR3 spans 16 amino acids. Sequencing was carried out using PBMCs or a T cell subset sorted from them (not recorded which). This clonotype was obtained from a man between 18 and 29 years old who had mild COVID-19 (a few samples of this study predate the infection). Cell type and time point are not known. V gene TRBV6-1 combines with J gene TRBJ2-3; TRBD2 aligns across 11 bases. The CDR3 is CASSLVAGGLTDTQYF. DNA for the CDR3: TGTGCCAGCAGTCTTGTAGCGGGGGGGCTCACAGATACGCAGTATTTT.